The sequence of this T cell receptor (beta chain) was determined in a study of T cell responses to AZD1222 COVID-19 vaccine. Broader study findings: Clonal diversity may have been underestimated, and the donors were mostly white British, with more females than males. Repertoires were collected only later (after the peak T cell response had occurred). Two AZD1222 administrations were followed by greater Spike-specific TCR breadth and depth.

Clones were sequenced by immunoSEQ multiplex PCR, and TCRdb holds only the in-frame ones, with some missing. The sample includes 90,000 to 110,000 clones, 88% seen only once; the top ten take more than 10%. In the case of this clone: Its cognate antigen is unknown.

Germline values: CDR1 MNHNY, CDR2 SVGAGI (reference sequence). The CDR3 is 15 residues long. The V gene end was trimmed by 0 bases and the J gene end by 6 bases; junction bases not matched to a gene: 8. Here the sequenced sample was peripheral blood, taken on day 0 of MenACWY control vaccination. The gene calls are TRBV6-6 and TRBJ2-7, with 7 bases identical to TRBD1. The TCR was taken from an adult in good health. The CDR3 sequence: CASSYSRQGNSEQYF. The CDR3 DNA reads TGTGCCAGCAGTTACTCAAGACAGGGAAATAGCGAGCAGTACTTC.